The clone carrying this T cell receptor (beta chain) occurred many times. In TCRdb, the 5' RACE reads were re-called with MiXCR into one record per CDR3 protein. The sample has fewer than 900,000 distinct CDR3 sequences, 21% seen once. V lost 4 bases, J lost 2 bases, and 11 bases stayed unmatched. The CDR3 contains 16 residues. Germline lookup yields CDR1 DFQATT and CDR2 SNEGSKA (reference sequence). This entry is derived from a study of identical twins. These data were also filed under a second study, of T cells expressing NK-cell markers. That work contributes: The study sequenced eight donors, seven HCMV-seropositive and one seronegative.

The chain combines TRBV20-1 with TRBJ2-7, with TRBD2 matching over 10 bases. The sequence derives from a woman under 30 in good health. Material for sequencing was PBMCs. Here the CDR3 reads CSAKPLSSGRAYEQYF. As DNA, the CDR3 is TGCAGTGCTAAGCCTCTCTCTAGCGGGAGAGCCTACGAGCAGTACTTC.